Listed below are T cell receptor beta chains from one sample, sequenced in a study of T cell repertoires and HLA-DP antigens. TCRdb keeps only in-frame clones here, not all; method: immunoSEQ multiplex PCR. The sample yields over 60,000 clones, about 80% seen once. These receptors' targets are unknown. Sample: CD4+ T cells from PBMCs. These receptors all come from a man in his 60s in good health and CMV-seronegative. Each CDR3 is given with its conserved first and last residue. D genes are given only for firm matches. Clone size is shown for a subset of rows, as once, few, many or a class of expanded clone.

abundance: -
v_gene: TRBV30
d_gene: TRBD1
j_gene: TRBJ2-5
CDR3aa: CAWSVGGLGETQYF
CDR3nt: TGTGCCTGGAGTGTAGGGGGCCTAGGGGAGACCCAGTACTTC

abundance: -
v_gene: TRBV5-5
d_gene: -
j_gene: TRBJ1-3
CDR3aa: CASSPRGFGNTIYF
CDR3nt: TGTGCCAGCAGCCCCCGGGGGTTCGGAAACACCATATATTTT

abundance: -
v_gene: TRBV19
d_gene: TRBD2
j_gene: TRBJ2-5
CDR3aa: CASGGEGVETQYF
CDR3nt: TGTGCCAGTGGAGGGGAGGGTGTGGAGACCCAGTACTTC

abundance: -
v_gene: TRBV5-1
d_gene: TRBD1
j_gene: TRBJ2-3
CDR3aa: CASSAGQGVPDTQYF
CDR3nt: TGCGCCAGCAGTGCGGGACAGGGAGTGCCAGATACGCAGTATTTT

abundance: -
v_gene: TRBV4-3
d_gene: -
j_gene: TRBJ2-2
CDR3aa: CASSRETGRDTGELFF
CDR3nt: TGCGCCAGCAGCCGAGAGACAGGGAGGGACACCGGGGAGCTGTTTTTT

abundance: -
v_gene: TRBV15
d_gene: TRBD1
j_gene: TRBJ2-1
CDR3aa: CATSRAGGWRNEQFF
CDR3nt: TGTGCCACCAGCAGAGCAGGGGGCTGGAGGAATGAGCAGTTCTTC

abundance: -
v_gene: TRBV6-5
d_gene: -
j_gene: TRBJ2-1
CDR3aa: CASRRGSGAEQFF
CDR3nt: TGTGCCAGCCGGCGGGGGTCGGGGGCCGAGCAGTTCTTC

abundance: -
v_gene: TRBV4-3
d_gene: TRBD2
j_gene: TRBJ2-3
CDR3aa: CASSQGSGGGADTQYF
CDR3nt: TGCGCCAGCAGCCAAGGCTCGGGCGGGGGGGCAGATACGCAGTATTTT

abundance: -
v_gene: TRBV18
d_gene: -
j_gene: TRBJ1-5
CDR3aa: CASSPAANQPQHF
CDR3nt: TGTGCCAGCTCCCCCGCAGCCAATCAGCCCCAGCATTTT

abundance: -
v_gene: TRBV5-1
d_gene: -
j_gene: TRBJ2-5
CDR3aa: CASSATPQETQYF
CDR3nt: TGCGCCAGCAGCGCTACGCCCCAAGAGACCCAGTACTTC

abundance: -
v_gene: TRBV4-1
d_gene: -
j_gene: TRBJ1-6
CDR3aa: CASSQSLSSYNSPLHF
CDR3nt: TGCGCCAGCAGCCAGTCGCTGAGCTCCTATAATTCACCCCTCCACTTT

abundance: -
v_gene: TRBV6-6
d_gene: -
j_gene: TRBJ1-5
CDR3aa: CASSSSGNSNQPQHF
CDR3nt: TGTGCCAGCAGTTCCAGCGGGAATAGCAATCAGCCCCAGCATTTT

abundance: -
v_gene: TRBV6-5
d_gene: -
j_gene: TRBJ1-5
CDR3aa: CASSYSGSLRPQHF
CDR3nt: TGTGCCAGCAGTTACTCGGGGAGCCTGCGGCCCCAGCATTTT

abundance: -
v_gene: TRBV7-9
d_gene: TRBD1
j_gene: TRBJ1-1
CDR3aa: CASSTRQGLMNTEAFF
CDR3nt: TGTGCCAGCAGCACCCGACAGGGACTCATGAACACTGAAGCTTTCTTT

abundance: -
v_gene: TRBV7-2
d_gene: TRBD2
j_gene: TRBJ2-5
CDR3aa: CASSLGAGGPKTQYF
CDR3nt: TGTGCCAGCAGCTTAGGAGCGGGAGGGCCCAAGACCCAGTACTTC

abundance: -
v_gene: TRBV5-1
d_gene: -
j_gene: TRBJ2-3
CDR3aa: CASSPGAGDTQYF
CDR3nt: TGCGCCAGCAGCCCCGGGGCCGGAGATACGCAGTATTTT

abundance: -
v_gene: TRBV2
d_gene: TRBD2
j_gene: TRBJ2-1
CDR3aa: CASSVRGAGVDEQFF
CDR3nt: TGTGCCAGCAGTGTAAGGGGAGCGGGAGTGGATGAGCAGTTCTTC

abundance: -
v_gene: TRBV7-2
d_gene: -
j_gene: TRBJ1-4
CDR3aa: CASSFYGEKLFF
CDR3nt: TGTGCCAGCAGCTTTTATGGTGAAAAACTGTTTTTT

abundance: few
v_gene: TRBV5-4
d_gene: TRBD1
j_gene: TRBJ1-6
CDR3aa: CASSTAGGMDSPLHF
CDR3nt: TGTGCCAGCAGTACTGCAGGGGGAATGGATTCACCCCTCCACTTT

abundance: once
v_gene: TRBV6-1
d_gene: -
j_gene: TRBJ1-1
CDR3aa: CASSGAGLGTEAFF
CDR3nt: TGTGCCAGCAGTGGGGCAGGGCTCGGCACTGAAGCTTTCTTT

abundance: -
v_gene: TRBV19
d_gene: -
j_gene: TRBJ1-6
CDR3aa: CASNTGFLYNSPLHF
CDR3nt: TGTGCCAGTAACACGGGATTTCTCTATAATTCACCCCTCCACTTT

abundance: -
v_gene: TRBV30
d_gene: TRBD1
j_gene: TRBJ2-4
CDR3aa: CAWSRGQGVLDIQYF
CDR3nt: TGTGCCTGGAGTAGGGGGCAGGGGGTTTTAGACATTCAGTACTTC

abundance: -
v_gene: TRBV2
d_gene: -
j_gene: TRBJ2-5
CDR3aa: CASSRRVGETQYF
CDR3nt: TGTGCCAGCAGCCGGAGGGTTGGGGAGACCCAGTACTTC

abundance: -
v_gene: TRBV19
d_gene: -
j_gene: TRBJ2-6
CDR3aa: CASSGTGAYSGANVLTF
CDR3nt: TGTGCCAGTAGTGGGACTGGTGCCTACTCTGGGGCCAACGTCCTGACTTTC

abundance: -
v_gene: TRBV27
d_gene: -
j_gene: TRBJ2-1
CDR3aa: CASSFRVSNEQFF
CDR3nt: TGTGCCAGCAGTTTTAGGGTGTCGAATGAGCAGTTCTTC

abundance: -
v_gene: TRBV7-2
d_gene: -
j_gene: TRBJ2-1
CDR3aa: CASSLELAAQAQFF
CDR3nt: TGTGCCAGCAGCTTAGAGTTGGCCGCCCAGGCGCAGTTCTTC

abundance: -
v_gene: TRBV6-1
d_gene: TRBD1
j_gene: TRBJ1-1
CDR3aa: CASSDPNSQGYSEAFF
CDR3nt: TGTGCCAGCAGTGACCCCAATTCACAGGGGTATTCTGAAGCTTTCTTT

abundance: -
v_gene: TRBV9
d_gene: TRBD1
j_gene: TRBJ2-5
CDR3aa: CASSVVGQGETQYF
CDR3nt: TGTGCCAGCAGCGTAGTAGGACAGGGAGAGACCCAGTACTTC

abundance: -
v_gene: TRBV5-5
d_gene: -
j_gene: TRBJ2-2
CDR3aa: CASSLGPATNTGELFF
CDR3nt: TGTGCCAGCAGCTTGGGTCCGGCAACGAACACCGGGGAGCTGTTTTTT

abundance: -
v_gene: TRBV9
d_gene: TRBD2
j_gene: TRBJ2-3
CDR3aa: CASSTSGRTDTQYF
CDR3nt: TGTGCCAGCAGCACTAGCGGGAGGACAGATACGCAGTATTTT

abundance: -
v_gene: TRBV6-1
d_gene: -
j_gene: TRBJ2-2
CDR3aa: CASSETRGGAGELFF
CDR3nt: TGTGCCAGCAGTGAAACTAGGGGTGGGGCCGGGGAGCTGTTTTTT

abundance: -
v_gene: TRBV19
d_gene: TRBD2
j_gene: TRBJ2-5
CDR3aa: CASSLRLAVIKETQYF
CDR3nt: TGTGCCAGTAGTTTAAGACTAGCGGTTATAAAAGAGACCCAGTACTTC

abundance: -
v_gene: TRBV30
d_gene: -
j_gene: TRBJ2-6
CDR3aa: CAWSVWGYSGANVLTF
CDR3nt: TGTGCCTGGAGTGTATGGGGTTACTCTGGGGCCAACGTCCTGACTTTC

abundance: once
v_gene: TRBV7-3
d_gene: -
j_gene: TRBJ2-1
CDR3aa: CASSPGVTGYNEQFF
CDR3nt: TGTGCCAGCAGCCCAGGGGTCACGGGCTACAATGAGCAGTTCTTC

abundance: -
v_gene: TRBV28
d_gene: -
j_gene: TRBJ2-5
CDR3aa: CASSFNGGPETQYF
CDR3nt: TGTGCCAGCAGTTTTAACGGGGGGCCAGAGACCCAGTACTTC

abundance: -
v_gene: TRBV7-8
d_gene: -
j_gene: TRBJ1-4
CDR3aa: CASSPRRPATNEKLFF
CDR3nt: TGTGCCAGCAGCCCCCGCCGTCCTGCAACTAATGAAAAACTGTTTTTT

abundance: -
v_gene: TRBV5-1
d_gene: -
j_gene: TRBJ2-1
CDR3aa: CASSLSEVAEQFF
CDR3nt: TGCGCCAGCAGCTTGTCAGAGGTGGCTGAGCAGTTCTTC

abundance: -
v_gene: TRBV2
d_gene: -
j_gene: TRBJ1-1
CDR3aa: CASSTDRRRAFF
CDR3nt: TGTGCCAGCAGTACCGACAGGCGGCGAGCTTTCTTT

abundance: -
v_gene: TRBV20-1
d_gene: -
j_gene: TRBJ2-6
CDR3aa: CSAQGANVLTF
CDR3nt: TGCAGTGCACAGGGGGCCAACGTCCTGACTTTC

abundance: -
v_gene: TRBV9
d_gene: TRBD1
j_gene: TRBJ1-3
CDR3aa: CASSAGTGLSSGNTIYF
CDR3nt: TGTGCCAGCAGCGCCGGGACAGGGCTGAGCTCTGGAAACACCATATATTTT

abundance: -
v_gene: TRBV5-1
d_gene: TRBD1
j_gene: TRBJ1-2
CDR3aa: CASTLDRSGYTF
CDR3nt: TGCGCCAGCACCCTGGACAGGAGTGGCTACACCTTC

abundance: -
v_gene: TRBV5-4
d_gene: -
j_gene: TRBJ2-7
CDR3aa: CASSQDGHSYEQYF
CDR3nt: TGCGCCAGCAGCCAAGACGGACACTCCTACGAGCAGTACTTC

abundance: once
v_gene: TRBV7-2
d_gene: TRBD1
j_gene: TRBJ1-2
CDR3aa: CASSLGTANYGYTF
CDR3nt: TGTGCCAGCAGCCTCGGGACAGCTAACTATGGCTACACCTTC

abundance: -
v_gene: TRBV7-9
d_gene: -
j_gene: TRBJ2-2
CDR3aa: CASSLGLGQFTGELFF
CDR3nt: TGTGCCAGCAGCTTAGGGCTAGGACAGTTCACCGGGGAGCTGTTTTTT

abundance: -
v_gene: TRBV4-3
d_gene: -
j_gene: TRBJ2-3
CDR3aa: CASSQGRRRTDTQYF
CDR3nt: TGCGCCAGCAGCCAAGGCAGGCGCCGCACAGATACGCAGTATTTT

abundance: -
v_gene: TRBV28
d_gene: TRBD2
j_gene: TRBJ2-3
CDR3aa: CASSLTSGGTEDTQYF
CDR3nt: TGTGCCAGCAGTTTAACTAGCGGGGGTACGGAAGATACGCAGTATTTT

abundance: -
v_gene: TRBV12-5
d_gene: TRBD2
j_gene: TRBJ2-1
CDR3aa: CASGYGLAGRYNEQFF
CDR3nt: TGTGCTAGTGGCTACGGACTAGCGGGACGTTACAATGAGCAGTTCTTC

abundance: -
v_gene: TRBV29-1
d_gene: -
j_gene: TRBJ1-4
CDR3aa: CSVEGTGTNEKLFF
CDR3nt: TGCAGCGTTGAAGGAACCGGAACTAATGAAAAACTGTTTTTT

abundance: -
v_gene: TRBV10-3
d_gene: -
j_gene: TRBJ1-2
CDR3aa: CAISEPPPPNYGYTF
CDR3nt: TGTGCCATCAGTGAGCCTCCACCCCCTAACTATGGCTACACCTTC

abundance: -
v_gene: TRBV5-6
d_gene: TRBD1
j_gene: TRBJ2-1
CDR3aa: CASSLGQGSWSGEQFF
CDR3nt: TGTGCCAGCAGCTTGGGACAGGGTAGTTGGTCTGGTGAGCAGTTCTTC

abundance: once
v_gene: TRBV2
d_gene: TRBD2
j_gene: TRBJ2-1
CDR3aa: CASSGLALSNEQFF
CDR3nt: TGTGCCAGCAGTGGACTAGCCCTCTCCAATGAGCAGTTCTTC

abundance: -
v_gene: TRBV11-2
d_gene: TRBD1
j_gene: TRBJ2-7
CDR3aa: CASSFLTGQSYEQYF
CDR3nt: TGTGCCAGCAGCTTCCTCACGGGACAGTCCTACGAGCAGTACTTC

abundance: -
v_gene: TRBV9
d_gene: -
j_gene: TRBJ1-2
CDR3aa: CASSVTLSGWGYTF
CDR3nt: TGTGCCAGCAGCGTCACACTCAGCGGCTGGGGCTACACCTTC

abundance: few
v_gene: TRBV7-2
d_gene: TRBD1
j_gene: TRBJ2-1
CDR3aa: CASSLEGQGLLRNNEQFF
CDR3nt: TGTGCCAGCAGCTTAGAGGGACAGGGATTGCTAAGGAACAATGAGCAGTTCTTC

abundance: few
v_gene: TRBV29-1
d_gene: TRBD1
j_gene: TRBJ1-1
CDR3aa: CSASVPPGTGSRGTEAFF
CDR3nt: TGCAGCGCCTCTGTTCCGCCCGGGACAGGTTCTAGAGGGACTGAAGCTTTCTTT

abundance: -
v_gene: TRBV30
d_gene: TRBD1
j_gene: TRBJ1-3
CDR3aa: CAWGFLGQTNSGNTIYF
CDR3nt: TGTGCCTGGGGGTTTTTGGGACAGACAAACTCTGGAAACACCATATATTTT

abundance: -
v_gene: TRBV27
d_gene: TRBD2
j_gene: TRBJ2-1
CDR3aa: CASSPPRLAGSSYNEQFF
CDR3nt: TGTGCCAGCAGTCCCCCCCGACTAGCGGGTAGCTCCTACAATGAGCAGTTCTTC

abundance: -
v_gene: TRBV4-1
d_gene: -
j_gene: TRBJ1-2
CDR3aa: CANSQVSPNYGYTF
CDR3nt: TGCGCCAACAGCCAAGTTTCGCCTAACTATGGCTACACCTTC

abundance: -
v_gene: TRBV10-3
d_gene: -
j_gene: TRBJ1-1
CDR3aa: CAIRGSGTHLGAFF
CDR3nt: TGTGCCATCAGGGGGTCAGGCACTCACTTAGGGGCTTTCTTT

abundance: -
v_gene: TRBV18
d_gene: TRBD1
j_gene: TRBJ2-7
CDR3aa: CASSPYQGDGDEQYF
CDR3nt: TGTGCCAGCTCACCTTATCAGGGGGATGGCGACGAGCAGTACTTC